This is a list of T cell receptor beta chains from one sample in a study of shared clonotypes between healthy human individuals. Method: immunoSEQ multiplex PCR; TCRdb's copy keeps in-frame clones and lacks some. The table has 2 million to 2.5 million clones, 93% seen once; the top ten hold 1.5% to 2%. The sequenced material came from naive CD8+ T cells from PBMCs. Source of these receptors: a man younger than 35 in good health. Some clones in this sample may be carry-over from other donors' samples. CDR3s leave out the opening cysteine and the closing phenylalanine or tryptophan.

>TRBV19|TRBJ1-4
ASRDGQDYEKLF
>TRBV10-2|TRBJ2-3
ASSGQGGGDTQY
>TRBV2|TRBJ2-7
ASSESRGGTGSYEQY
>TRBV12-5|TRBJ2-3
ASGFLVGSSTDTQY
>TRBV9|TRBJ1-2
ASSAPSRGAAEGYT
>TRBV27|TRBJ2-1
ASSLKERLAGVLHNEQF
>TRBV27|TRBJ2-2
ASSPLRDGELF
>TRBV4-3|TRBJ2-7
ASSPTGGGNEQY
>TRBV4-1|TRBJ1-1
ASSQDPDRWNTEAF
>TRBV13|TRBJ2-5
ASSPGWGETQY